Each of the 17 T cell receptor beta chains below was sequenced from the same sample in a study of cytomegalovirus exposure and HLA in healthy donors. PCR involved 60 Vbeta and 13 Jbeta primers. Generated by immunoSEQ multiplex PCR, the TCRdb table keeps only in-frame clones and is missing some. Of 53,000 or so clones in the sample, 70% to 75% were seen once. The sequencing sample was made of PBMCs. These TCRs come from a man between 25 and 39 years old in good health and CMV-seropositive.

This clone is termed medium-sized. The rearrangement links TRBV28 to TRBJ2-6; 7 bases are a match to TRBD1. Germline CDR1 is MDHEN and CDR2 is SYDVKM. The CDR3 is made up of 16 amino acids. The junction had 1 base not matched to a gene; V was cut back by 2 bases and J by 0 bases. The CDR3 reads CASSLGQVSGANVLTF. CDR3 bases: TGTGCCAGCAGTTTAGGACAGGTCTCTGGGGCCAACGTCCTGACTTTC.

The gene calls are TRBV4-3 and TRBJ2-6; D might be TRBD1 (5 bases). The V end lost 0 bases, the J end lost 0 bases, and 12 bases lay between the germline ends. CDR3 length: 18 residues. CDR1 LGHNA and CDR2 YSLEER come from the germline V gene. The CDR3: CASSQEGQGASGANVLTF. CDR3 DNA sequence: TGCGCCAGCAGCCAAGAAGGTCAGGGCGCCTCTGGGGCCAACGTCCTGACTTTC.

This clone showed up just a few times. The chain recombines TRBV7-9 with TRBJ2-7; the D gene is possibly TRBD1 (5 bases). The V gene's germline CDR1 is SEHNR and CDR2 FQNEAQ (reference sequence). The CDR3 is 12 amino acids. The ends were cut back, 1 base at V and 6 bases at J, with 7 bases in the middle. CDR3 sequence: CASSLERGEQYF. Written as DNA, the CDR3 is TGTGCCAGCAGCTTAGAAAGGGGCGAGCAGTACTTC.

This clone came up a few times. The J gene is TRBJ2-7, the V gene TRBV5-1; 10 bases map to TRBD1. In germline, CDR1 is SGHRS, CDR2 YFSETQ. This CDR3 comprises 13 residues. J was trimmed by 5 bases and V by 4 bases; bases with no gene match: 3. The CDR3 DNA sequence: TGCGCCAGCAGCCCGGGACAGGGGAACGAGCAGTACTTC. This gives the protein CASSPGQGNEQYF.

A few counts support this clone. CDR3 region: CASSQVRLAGYNEQFF. Here the CDR3 DNA reads TGCGCCAGCAGCCAAGTACGCCTAGCGGGATACAATGAGCAGTTCTTC. This chain links TRBV4-3 with TRBJ2-1; 9 bases line up with TRBD2. CDR1 is LGHNA and CDR2 is YSLEER in the germline V gene. The CDR3 covers 16 residues. Trimming took 1 base from V and 4 from J; bases not matched to a gene: 5.

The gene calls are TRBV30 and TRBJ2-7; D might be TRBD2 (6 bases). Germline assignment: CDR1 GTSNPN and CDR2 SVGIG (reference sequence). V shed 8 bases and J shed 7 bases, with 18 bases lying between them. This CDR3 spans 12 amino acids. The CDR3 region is CAGRQDYGEQYF. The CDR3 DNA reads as TGTGCCGGTCGCCAGGACTACGGGGAGCAGTACTTC.

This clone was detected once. The CDR3 loop is CASSLGSGATDTQYF. The CDR3 coding sequence is TGCGCCAGCAGCTTGGGTAGCGGGGCCACAGATACGCAGTATTTT. The J gene is TRBJ2-3, the V gene TRBV5-1, with 8 bases aligning to TRBD2. The CDR3 is made up of 15 amino acids. J was trimmed by 2 bases and V by 0 bases; bases with no gene match: 2. Germline V gene lookup returns CDR1 SGHRS and CDR2 YFSETQ.

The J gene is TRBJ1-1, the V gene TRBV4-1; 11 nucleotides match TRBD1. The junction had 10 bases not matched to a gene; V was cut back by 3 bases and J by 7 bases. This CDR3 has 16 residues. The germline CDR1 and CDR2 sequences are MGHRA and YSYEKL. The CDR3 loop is CASSHRSDRGPSEAFF. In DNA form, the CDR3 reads TGCGCCAGCAGCCACCGATCGGACAGGGGGCCTAGTGAAGCTTTCTTT.

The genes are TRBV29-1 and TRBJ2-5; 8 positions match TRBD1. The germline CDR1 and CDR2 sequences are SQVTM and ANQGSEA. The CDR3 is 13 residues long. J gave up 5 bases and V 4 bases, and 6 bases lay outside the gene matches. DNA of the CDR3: TGCAGCGTTGCAGACAGGGACAGGGAGACCCAGTACTTC. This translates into CSVADRDRETQYF. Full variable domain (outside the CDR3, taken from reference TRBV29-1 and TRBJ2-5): SAVISQKPSRDICQRGTSLTIQCQVDSQVTMMFWYRQQPGQSLTLIATANQGSEATYESGFVIDKFPISRPNLTFSTLTVSNMSPEDSSIYLCSVADRDRETQYFGPGTRLLVL.

In nucleotides, the CDR3 is TGTGCCATCAGTGAGGCGGACAGGGACTTGGGTGAGCAGTTCTTC. Protein: CAISEADRDLGEQFF. This rearrangement joins TRBV10-3 to TRBJ2-1; 8 nucleotides line up with TRBD1. Germline V gene data show CDR1 as ENHRY and CDR2 as SYGVKD. Trimming cost V 2 bases and J 9 bases; bases outside gene matches: 9. This CDR3 spans 15 amino acids.

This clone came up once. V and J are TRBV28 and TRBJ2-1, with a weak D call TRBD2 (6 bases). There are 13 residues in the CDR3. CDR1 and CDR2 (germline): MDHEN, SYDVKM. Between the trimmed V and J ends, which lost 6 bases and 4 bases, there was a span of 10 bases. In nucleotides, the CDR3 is TGTGCCAGCAGGATTAGCGGATACAATGAGCAGTTCTTC. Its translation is CASRISGYNEQFF. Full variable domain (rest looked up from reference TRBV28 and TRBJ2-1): DVKVTQSSRYLVKRTGEKVFLECVQDMDHENMFWYRQDPGLGLRLIYFSYDVKMKEKGDIPEGYSVSREKKERFSLILESASTNQTSMYLCASRISGYNEQFFGPGTRLTVL.

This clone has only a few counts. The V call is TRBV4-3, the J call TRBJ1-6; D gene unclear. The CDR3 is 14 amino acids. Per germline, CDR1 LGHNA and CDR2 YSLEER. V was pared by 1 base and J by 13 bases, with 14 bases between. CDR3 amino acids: CASSQVPGESPLHF. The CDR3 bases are TGCGCCAGCAGCCAAGTACCCGGTGAGAGTCCCCTCCACTTT.

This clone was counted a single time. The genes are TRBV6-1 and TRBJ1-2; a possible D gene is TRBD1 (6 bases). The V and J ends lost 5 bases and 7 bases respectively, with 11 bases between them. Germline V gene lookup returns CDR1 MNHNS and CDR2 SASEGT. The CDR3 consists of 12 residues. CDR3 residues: CASSRTDCGYTF. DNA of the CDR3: TGTGCCAGCAGTCGGACAGATTGTGGCTACACCTTC.

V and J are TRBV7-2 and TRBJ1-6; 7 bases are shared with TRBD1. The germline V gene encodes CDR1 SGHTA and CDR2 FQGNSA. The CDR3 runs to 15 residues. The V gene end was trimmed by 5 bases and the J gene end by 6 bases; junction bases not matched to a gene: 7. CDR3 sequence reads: CASSIHRGGNSPLHF. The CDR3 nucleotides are TGTGCCAGCAGCATCCACAGGGGTGGTAATTCACCCCTCCACTTT.

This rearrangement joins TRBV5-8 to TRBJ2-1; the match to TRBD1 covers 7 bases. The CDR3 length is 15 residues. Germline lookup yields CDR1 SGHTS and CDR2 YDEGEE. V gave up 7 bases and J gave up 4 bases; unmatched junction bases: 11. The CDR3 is CASRIRGGRYNEQFF. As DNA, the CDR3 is TGTGCCAGCCGAATACGAGGGGGCCGATACAATGAGCAGTTCTTC. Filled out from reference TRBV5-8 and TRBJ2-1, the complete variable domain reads EAGVTQSPTHLIKTRGQQATLRCSPISGHTSVYWYQQALGLGLQFLLWYDEGEERNRGNFPPRFSGRQFPNYSSELNVNALELEDSALYLCASRIRGGRYNEQFFGPGTRLTVL.

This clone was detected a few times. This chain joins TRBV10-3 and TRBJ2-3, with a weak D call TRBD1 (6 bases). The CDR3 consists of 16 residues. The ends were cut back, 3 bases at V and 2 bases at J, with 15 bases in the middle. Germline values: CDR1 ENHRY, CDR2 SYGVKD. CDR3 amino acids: CAISDLGAAITDTQYF. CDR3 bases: TGTGCCATCAGTGATCTGGGGGCCGCGATCACAGATACGCAGTATTTT.

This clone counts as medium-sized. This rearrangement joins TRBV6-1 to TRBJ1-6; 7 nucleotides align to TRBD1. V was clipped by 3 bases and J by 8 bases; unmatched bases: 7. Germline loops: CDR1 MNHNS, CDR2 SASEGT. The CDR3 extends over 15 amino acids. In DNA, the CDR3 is TGTGCCAGCAGTGACTTGGGACAGTCGTATTCACCCCTCCACTTT. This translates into CASSDLGQSYSPLHF.